In its sample, the clone carrying this T cell receptor (beta chain) was seen a few times. Its antigen is not known. The data were taken from a study of identical twins. Trimming removed 6 bases from V and 5 bases from J, with 14 bases in between. CDR1 and CDR2 from the germline V gene are SEHNR and FQNEAQ (reference sequence). There are 14 residues in the CDR3. Findings of the study overall: A partial confounding effect on zero-insertion analyses could come from invariant MAIT and iNKT cells. Insertions were fewer in abundant cord blood beta clonotypes, whereas memory repertoires showed none of this pattern. In beta out-of-frame sequences, the excess sharing between twins was weaker.

TCRdb re-called the 5' RACE reads through MiXCR, storing one row per CDR3 protein. This repertoire shows hundreds of thousands of distinct CDR3 sequences, approximately 9% found once; its top ten account for 0.98%. Another study also made use of these data, one on yellow fever vaccine responses in identical twins.

This TCR was sampled from a young woman in good health. V and J are TRBV7-9 and TRBJ2-1, with D perhaps matching TRBD1 or TRBD2 (6 bases each). The sequencing input was PBMCs. The CDR3 DNA sequence: TGTGCCAGCAGGTCCGGGGGCATCGACAATGAGCAGTTCTTC. As protein: CASRSGGIDNEQFF.